This is a list of T cell receptor beta chains from one sample in a study of molecular identifiers for immune sequencing clone quantification. TCRdb re-derived calls from the PCR reads in MiXCR, one entry per CDR3 protein. The sample lists approximately 680,000 distinct CDR3 sequences, roughly 25% occurring once. Sequenced sample: naive CD8+ T cells from blood, with Jurkat cell RNA spiked in. These TCRs come from a human donor in good health. Some libraries in this study had Jurkat cell RNA spiked in. CDR3s include the opening cysteine and the closing phenylalanine or tryptophan.

J	V	CDR3
TRBJ1-4	TRBV20-1	CSARARYSNEKLFF
TRBJ1-1	TRBV4-3	CASSTRQMMNTEAFF
TRBJ1-4	TRBV29-1	CSVVLGVDNEKLFF
TRBJ2-1	TRBV20-1	CSARRTRWDEQFF
TRBJ2-7	TRBV5-6	CASSLWSDYEQYF
TRBJ2-7	TRBV27	CASSLQGTGTIEQYF
TRBJ2-3	TRBV7-9	CASSPIPGTSGSSFTDTQYF
TRBJ2-3	TRBV7-2	CASSSEGQLLSDTQYF
-	TRBV7-9	CASSHPLTDTQHF
TRBJ2-3	TRBV5-4	CASSLGQDSTDTQYF
TRBJ1-4	TRBV6-5	CASSYSSPGTIRAGEELFF
TRBJ2-1	TRBV19	CASSKQGLRSYNEQFF
TRBJ2-1	TRBV7-9	CASSSGQYSEQFF